This T cell receptor beta chain derives from a study of beta chain features in type 1 diabetes. Looking at the study overall: Across every sample, around 110,000,000 sorted cells were examined in total. Study-wide results and limits: Shortening that was moderate but significant affected the TCRB CDR3s of Type 1 diabetes patients in all four CD4+ subsets. Researchers reported that naive, central memory and Treg TCRB repertoires appeared more similar in patients than in healthy donors.

Expressed TCRB transcripts got sequenced, as all isolated RNA was reverse transcribed. Generated by immunoSEQ multiplex PCR, the TCRdb table keeps only in-frame clones and is missing some. The sample holds 300,000 to 350,000 clones, 13% seen once. Every donor provided one heparinised blood draw, which averaged about 116 mL. A remark on this clone: Its antigen is as yet unknown.

Input material: naive CD4+ T cells from blood. This receptor was identified in a woman younger than 35 with type 1 diabetes.

The CDR3 spells CASSLARGAVTDTQYF. The DNA of the CDR3 is TGTGCCAGCAGCTTGGCCAGGGGGGCCGTCACAGATACGCAGTATTTT. The chain has TRBV5-6 and TRBJ2-3; D perhaps matches TRBD1 (7 bases). V gave up 0 bases and J gave up 2 bases, with 13 bases separating them. CDR3 size: 16 residues. Looked up from germline, CDR1 is SGHDT and CDR2 is YYEEEE.